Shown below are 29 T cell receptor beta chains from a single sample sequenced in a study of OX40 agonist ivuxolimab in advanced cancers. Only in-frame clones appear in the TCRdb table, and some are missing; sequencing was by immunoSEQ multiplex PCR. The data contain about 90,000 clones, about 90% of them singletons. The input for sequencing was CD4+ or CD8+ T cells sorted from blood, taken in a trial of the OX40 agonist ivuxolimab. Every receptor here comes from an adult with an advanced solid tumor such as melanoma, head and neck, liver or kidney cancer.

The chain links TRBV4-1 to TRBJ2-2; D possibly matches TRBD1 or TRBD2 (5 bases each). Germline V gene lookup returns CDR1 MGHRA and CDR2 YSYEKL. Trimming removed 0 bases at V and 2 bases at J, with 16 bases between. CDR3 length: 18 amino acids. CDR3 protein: CASSQDPGRALNTGELFF. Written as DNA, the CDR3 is TGCGCCAGCAGCCAAGATCCGGGGCGGGCTCTCAACACCGGGGAGCTGTTTTTT.

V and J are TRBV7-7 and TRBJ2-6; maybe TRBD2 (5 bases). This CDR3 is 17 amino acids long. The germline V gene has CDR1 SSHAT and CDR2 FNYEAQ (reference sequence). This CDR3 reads CDPNPSAEHSGANVLTF. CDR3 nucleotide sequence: TGTGATCCTAATCCTTCAGCGGAACACTCTGGGGCCAACGTCCTGACTTTC.

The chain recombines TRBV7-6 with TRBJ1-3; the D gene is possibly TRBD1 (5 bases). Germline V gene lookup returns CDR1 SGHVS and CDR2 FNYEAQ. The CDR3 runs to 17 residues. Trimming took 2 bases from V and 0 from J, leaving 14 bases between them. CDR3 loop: CASSLMAGPLSGNTIYF. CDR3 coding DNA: TGTGCCAGCAGCTTAATGGCAGGGCCTCTCTCTGGAAACACCATATATTTT.

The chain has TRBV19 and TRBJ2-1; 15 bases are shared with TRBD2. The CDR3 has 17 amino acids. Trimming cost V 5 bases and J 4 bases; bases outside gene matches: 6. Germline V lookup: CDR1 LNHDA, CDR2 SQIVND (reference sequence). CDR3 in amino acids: CASSPGTSGRRYNEQFF. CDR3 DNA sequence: TGTGCCAGTAGTCCGGGGACTAGCGGGAGGCGATACAATGAGCAGTTCTTC.

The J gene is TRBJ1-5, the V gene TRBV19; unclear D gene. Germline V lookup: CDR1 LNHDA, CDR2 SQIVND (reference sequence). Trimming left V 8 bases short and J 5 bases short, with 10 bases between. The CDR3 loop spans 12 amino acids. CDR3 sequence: CASQIWDQPQHF. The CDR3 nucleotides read TGTGCCAGTCAGATCTGGGATCAGCCCCAGCATTTT.

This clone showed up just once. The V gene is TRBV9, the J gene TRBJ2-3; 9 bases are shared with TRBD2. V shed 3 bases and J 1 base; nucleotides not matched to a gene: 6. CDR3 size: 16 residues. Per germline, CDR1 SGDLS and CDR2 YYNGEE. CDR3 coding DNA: TGTGCCAGCAGCGCTGGACTAGCGCGCCGCACAGATACGCAGTATTTT. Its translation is CASSAGLARRTDTQYF.

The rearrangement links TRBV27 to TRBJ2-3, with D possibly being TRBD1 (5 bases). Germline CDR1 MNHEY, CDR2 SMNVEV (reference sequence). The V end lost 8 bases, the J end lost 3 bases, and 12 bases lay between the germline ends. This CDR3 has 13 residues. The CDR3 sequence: CASLGRVTDTQYF. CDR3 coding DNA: TGTGCCAGCCTCGGCAGGGTGACAGATACGCAGTATTTT.

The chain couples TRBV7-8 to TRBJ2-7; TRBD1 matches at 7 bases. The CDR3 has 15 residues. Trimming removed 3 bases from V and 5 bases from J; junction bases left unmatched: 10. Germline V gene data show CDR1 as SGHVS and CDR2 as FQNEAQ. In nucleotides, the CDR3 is TGTGCCAGCAGCTTGAACCCACCAGGGGGTCACGAGCAGTACTTC. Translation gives CASSLNPPGGHEQYF.

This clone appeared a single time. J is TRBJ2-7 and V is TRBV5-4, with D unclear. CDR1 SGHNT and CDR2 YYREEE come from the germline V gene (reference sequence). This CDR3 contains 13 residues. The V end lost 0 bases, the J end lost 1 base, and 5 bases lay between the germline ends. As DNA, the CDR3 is TGTGCCAGCAGCTTGGGGCAGTCCTACGAGCAGTACTTC. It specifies CASSLGQSYEQYF.

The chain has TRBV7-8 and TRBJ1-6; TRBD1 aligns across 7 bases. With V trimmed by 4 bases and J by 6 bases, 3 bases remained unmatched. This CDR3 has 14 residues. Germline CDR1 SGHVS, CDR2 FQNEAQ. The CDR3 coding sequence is TGTGCCAGCAGCTGGAGGGACAGTAATTCACCCCTCCACTTT. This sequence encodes CASSWRDSNSPLHF.

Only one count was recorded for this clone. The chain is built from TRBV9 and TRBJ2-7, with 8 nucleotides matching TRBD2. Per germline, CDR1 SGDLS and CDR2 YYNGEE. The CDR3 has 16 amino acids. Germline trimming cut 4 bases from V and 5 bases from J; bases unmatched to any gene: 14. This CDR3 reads CASSPRLVAGRNEQYF. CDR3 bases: TGTGCCAGCAGCCCCCGCCTGGTAGCGGGAAGGAACGAGCAGTACTTC.

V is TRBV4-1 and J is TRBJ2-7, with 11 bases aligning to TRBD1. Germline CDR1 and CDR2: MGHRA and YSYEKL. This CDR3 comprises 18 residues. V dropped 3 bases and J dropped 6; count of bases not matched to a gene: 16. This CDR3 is CASSHPSGQGAHGGEQYF. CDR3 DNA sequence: TGCGCCAGCAGCCACCCCTCCGGACAGGGGGCTCATGGTGGCGAGCAGTACTTC.

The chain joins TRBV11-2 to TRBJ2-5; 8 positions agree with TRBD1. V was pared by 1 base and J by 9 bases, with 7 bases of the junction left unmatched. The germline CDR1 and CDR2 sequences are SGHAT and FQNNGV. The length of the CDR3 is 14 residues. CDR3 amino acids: CASSLGRQGAAQYF. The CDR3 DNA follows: TGTGCCAGCAGCTTAGGGCGGCAGGGGGCCGCCCAGTACTTC.

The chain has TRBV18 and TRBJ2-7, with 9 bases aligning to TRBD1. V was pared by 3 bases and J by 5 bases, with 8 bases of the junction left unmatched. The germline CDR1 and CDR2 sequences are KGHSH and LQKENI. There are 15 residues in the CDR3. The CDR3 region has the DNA TGTGCCAGCTCACCCGGGACAGGGAGAGTCCACGAGCAGTACTTC. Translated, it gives CASSPGTGRVHEQYF.

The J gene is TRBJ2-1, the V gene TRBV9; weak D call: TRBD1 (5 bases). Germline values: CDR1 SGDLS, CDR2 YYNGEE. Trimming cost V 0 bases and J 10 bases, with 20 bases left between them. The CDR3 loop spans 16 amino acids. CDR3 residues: CASSVDLTTLGVEQFF. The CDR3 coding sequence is TGTGCCAGCAGCGTAGACCTAACCACCCTAGGGGTCGAGCAGTTCTTC.

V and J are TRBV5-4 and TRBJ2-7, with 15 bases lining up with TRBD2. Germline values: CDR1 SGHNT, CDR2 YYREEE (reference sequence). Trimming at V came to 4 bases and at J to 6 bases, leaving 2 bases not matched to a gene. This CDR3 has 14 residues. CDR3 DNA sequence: TGTGCCAGCAGCGGGGGACTAGCGGGAGGCGAGCAGTACTTC. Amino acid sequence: CASSGGLAGGEQYF.

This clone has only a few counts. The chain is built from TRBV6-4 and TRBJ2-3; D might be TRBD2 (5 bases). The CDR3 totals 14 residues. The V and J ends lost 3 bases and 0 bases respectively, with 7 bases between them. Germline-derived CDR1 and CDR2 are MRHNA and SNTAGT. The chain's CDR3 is CASSEGGSTDTQYF. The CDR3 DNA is TGTGCCAGCAGTGAGGGCGGGAGCACAGATACGCAGTATTTT.

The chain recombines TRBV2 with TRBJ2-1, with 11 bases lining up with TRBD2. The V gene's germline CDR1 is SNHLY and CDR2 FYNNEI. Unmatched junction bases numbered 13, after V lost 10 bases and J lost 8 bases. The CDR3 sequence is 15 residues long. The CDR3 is CAIQHPSGRFDEQFF. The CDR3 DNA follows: TGTGCCATTCAGCACCCTAGCGGGAGGTTCGATGAGCAGTTCTTC.

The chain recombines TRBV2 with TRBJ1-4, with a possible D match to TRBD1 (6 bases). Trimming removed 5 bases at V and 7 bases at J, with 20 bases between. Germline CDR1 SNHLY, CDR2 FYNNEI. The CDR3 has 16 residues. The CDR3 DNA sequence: TGTGCCAGCAGTTCCCCGGGAGAAGGGGGGGGTGAAAAACTGTTTTTT. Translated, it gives CASSSPGEGGGEKLFF. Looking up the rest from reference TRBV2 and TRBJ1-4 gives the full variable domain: EPEVTQTPSHQVTQMGQEVILRCVPISNHLYFYWYRQILGQKVEFLVSFYNNEISEKSEIFDDQFSVERPDGSNFTLKIRSTKLEDSAMYFCASSSPGEGGGEKLFFGSGTQLSVL.

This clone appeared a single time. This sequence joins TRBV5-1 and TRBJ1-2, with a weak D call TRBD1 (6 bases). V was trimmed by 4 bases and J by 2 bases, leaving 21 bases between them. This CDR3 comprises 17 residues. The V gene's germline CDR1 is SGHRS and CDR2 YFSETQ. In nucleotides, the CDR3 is TGCGCCAGCAGCCTGGGAGGATGGGGGGCCGGGAACTATGGCTACACCTTC. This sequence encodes CASSLGGWGAGNYGYTF.

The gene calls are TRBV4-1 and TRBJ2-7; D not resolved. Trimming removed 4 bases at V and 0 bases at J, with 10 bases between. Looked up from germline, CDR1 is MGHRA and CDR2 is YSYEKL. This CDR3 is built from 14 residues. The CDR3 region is CASSPSISSYEQYF. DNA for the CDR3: TGCGCCAGCAGCCCCTCCATTAGCTCCTACGAGCAGTACTTC.

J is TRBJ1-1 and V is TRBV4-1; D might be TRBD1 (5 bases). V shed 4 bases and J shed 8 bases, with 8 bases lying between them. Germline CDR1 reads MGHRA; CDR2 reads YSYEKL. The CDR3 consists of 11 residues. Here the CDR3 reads CASSPGGEAFF. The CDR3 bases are TGCGCCAGCAGCCCCGGGGGGGAAGCTTTCTTT.

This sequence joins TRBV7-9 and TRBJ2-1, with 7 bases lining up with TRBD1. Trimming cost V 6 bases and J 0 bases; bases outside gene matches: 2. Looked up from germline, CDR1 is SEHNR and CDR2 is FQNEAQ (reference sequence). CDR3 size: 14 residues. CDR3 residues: CASSGTASYNEQFF. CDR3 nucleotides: TGTGCCAGCAGTGGGACAGCCTCCTACAATGAGCAGTTCTTC.

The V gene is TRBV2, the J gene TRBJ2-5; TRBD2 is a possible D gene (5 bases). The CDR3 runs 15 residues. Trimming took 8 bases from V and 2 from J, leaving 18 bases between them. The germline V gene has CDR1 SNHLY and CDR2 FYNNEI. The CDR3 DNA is TGTGCCAGCGCCGAGGGAGCTCACTCGCAAGAGACCCAGTACTTC. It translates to CASAEGAHSQETQYF.

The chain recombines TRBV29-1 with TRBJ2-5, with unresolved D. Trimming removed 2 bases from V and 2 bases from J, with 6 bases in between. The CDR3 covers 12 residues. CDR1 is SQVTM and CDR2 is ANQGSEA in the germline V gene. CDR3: CSVEQPQETQYF. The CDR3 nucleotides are TGCAGCGTTGAACAGCCACAAGAGACCCAGTACTTC.

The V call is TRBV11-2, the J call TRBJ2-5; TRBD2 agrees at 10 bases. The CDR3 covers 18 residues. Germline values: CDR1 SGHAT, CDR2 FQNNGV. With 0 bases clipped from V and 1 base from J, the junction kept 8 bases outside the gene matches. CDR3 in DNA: TGTGCCAGCAGCTTAGATGATGAACTAGCGGGACTCCAAGAGACCCAGTACTTC. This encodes CASSLDDELAGLQETQYF. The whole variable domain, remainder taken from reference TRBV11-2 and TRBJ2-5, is EAGVAQSPRYKIIEKRQSVAFWCNPISGHATLYWYQQILGQGPKLLIQFQNNGVVDDSQLPKDRFSAERLKGVDSTLKIQPAKLEDSAVYLCASSLDDELAGLQETQYFGPGTRLLVL.

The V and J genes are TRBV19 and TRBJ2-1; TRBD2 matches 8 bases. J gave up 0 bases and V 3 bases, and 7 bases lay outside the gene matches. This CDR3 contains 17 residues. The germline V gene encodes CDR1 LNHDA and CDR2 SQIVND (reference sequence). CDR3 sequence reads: CASSMATSEYSYNEQFF. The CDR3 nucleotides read TGTGCCAGTAGTATGGCGACTAGCGAATACTCCTACAATGAGCAGTTCTTC.

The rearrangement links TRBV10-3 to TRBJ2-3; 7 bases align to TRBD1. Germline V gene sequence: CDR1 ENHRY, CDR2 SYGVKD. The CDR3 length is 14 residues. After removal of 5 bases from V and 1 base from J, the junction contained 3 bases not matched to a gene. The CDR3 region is CAISPGTGTDTQYF. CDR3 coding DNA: TGTGCCATCAGTCCCGGGACAGGCACAGATACGCAGTATTTT.

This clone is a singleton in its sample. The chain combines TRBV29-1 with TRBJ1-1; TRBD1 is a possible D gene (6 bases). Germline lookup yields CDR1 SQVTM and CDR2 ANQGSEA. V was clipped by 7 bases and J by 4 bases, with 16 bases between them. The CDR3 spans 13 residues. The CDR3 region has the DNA TGCAGCGCCCGACGGGGGGCACTCACTGAAGCTTTCTTT. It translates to CSARRGALTEAFF.